This passage covers 27 T cell receptor beta chains from one sample sequenced in a study of blood T cell repertoires in COVID-19. Method: immunoSEQ multiplex PCR; TCRdb's copy keeps in-frame clones and lacks some. The sample carries approximately 36,000 clones, roughly 90% recorded once. The sample was peripheral blood. Receptor source: a man aged 60-69 years with active or convalescent COVID-19.

The count of this clone is one. CDR3 loop: CASSGRTSGSSTDTQYF. DNA of the CDR3: TGTGCCAGCAGCGGGCGAACTAGCGGGAGTAGCACAGATACGCAGTATTTT. The rearrangement joins TRBV5-4 to TRBJ2-3, with 11 bases that match TRBD2. CDR3 length: 17 amino acids. J lost 0 bases, V lost 4 bases, and 7 bases had no gene match. Looked up from germline, CDR1 is SGHNT and CDR2 is YYREEE (reference sequence).

The chain recombines TRBV11-2 with TRBJ2-1; tentative D call: TRBD2 (6 bases). Germline CDR1 SGHAT, CDR2 FQNNGV. V was shortened by 4 bases and J by 6 bases, with 16 bases between the two germline ends. The CDR3 is 15 amino acids. The CDR3 DNA sequence: TGTGCCAGCAGCTCCAGACTAGTACATTTCAATGAGCAGTTCTTC. Its protein product is CASSSRLVHFNEQFF.

The V call is TRBV5-6, the J call TRBJ1-2; no reliable D call. V gave up 0 bases and J gave up 3 bases, with 9 bases separating them. The V gene's germline CDR1 is SGHDT and CDR2 YYEEEE. This CDR3 has 14 amino acids. This CDR3 is CASSLGGGDYGYTF. The CDR3 coding sequence is TGTGCCAGCAGCTTGGGCGGCGGTGACTATGGCTACACCTTC.

V and J are TRBV23-1 and TRBJ1-6; tentative D call: TRBD1 (6 bases). TRBV23-1 is identified as an open reading frame with a role that is uncertain. Trimming left V 7 bases short and J 8 bases short, with 21 bases between. There are 16 residues in the CDR3. The CDR3 region is CASTTPGEGTDSPLHF. DNA for the CDR3: TGCGCCAGCACCACACCAGGGGAGGGAACTGATTCACCCCTCCACTTT.

J is TRBJ1-2 and V is TRBV5-1; D not resolved. The CDR3 runs to 14 residues. Trimming pared 2 bases from V and 6 bases from J, leaving 14 bases between. In germline, CDR1 is SGHRS, CDR2 YFSETQ. The CDR3 reads CASSFGLTSNGYTF. For the CDR3, the DNA is TGCGCCAGCAGCTTCGGACTGACCTCCAATGGCTACACCTTC. Looking up the rest from reference TRBV5-1 and TRBJ1-2 gives the full variable domain: KAGVTQTPRYLIKTRGQQVTLSCSPISGHRSVSWYQQTPGQGLQFLFEYFSETQRNKGNFPGRFSGRQFSNSRSEMNVSTLELGDSALYLCASSFGLTSNGYTFGSGTRLTVV.

This chain connects TRBV3-1 (or the pseudogene TRBV3-2) to TRBJ2-7; 7 nucleotides align to TRBD2. V lost 1 base to trimming and J lost 6 bases; unmatched junction nucleotides: 3. Germline values: CDR1 LGHDT, CDR2 YNNKEL (reference sequence). This CDR3 has 13 residues. DNA for the CDR3: TGTGCCAGCAGCCAAGCCGGGAGGTCCGAGCAGTACTTC. Protein product: CASSQAGRSEQYF.

The chain uses TRBV5-4 and TRBJ1-4; TRBD1 aligns across 7 bases. CDR1 and CDR2 (germline): SGHNT, YYREEE (reference sequence). The V segment lost 2 bases and the J segment 4 bases; nucleotides outside the gene matches: 8. CDR3 length: 16 residues. CDR3 region: CASSLGGRGYNEKLFF. The DNA of the CDR3 is TGTGCCAGCAGCTTAGGGGGCAGGGGGTATAATGAAAAACTGTTTTTT.

Only a few counts were recorded for this clone. The chain combines TRBV3-1 (or the pseudogene TRBV3-2) with TRBJ2-4, with D tentatively TRBD2 (6 bases). The CDR3 is made up of 17 amino acids. Trimming left V 3 bases short and J 1 base short, with 16 bases between. CDR1 and CDR2 from the germline V gene are LGHDT and YNNKEL (reference sequence). The CDR3, as DNA: TGTGCCAGCAGCCAGGGCTTGGGAGGATTGGCCAAAAACATTCAGTACTTC. Translated: CASSQGLGGLAKNIQYF.

This chain joins TRBV15 and TRBJ2-5; 7 bases match TRBD1. Germline V lookup: CDR1 LNHNV, CDR2 YYDKDF (reference sequence). The V segment lost 5 bases and the J segment 0 bases; nucleotides outside the gene matches: 9. The CDR3 is made up of 16 amino acids. The CDR3 sequence is CATSSLETGYQETQYF. CDR3 DNA sequence: TGTGCCACCAGCTCCCTCGAGACAGGGTACCAAGAGACCCAGTACTTC.

The V gene is TRBV6-6, the J gene TRBJ1-1; 10 bases fit TRBD1. Germline lookup yields CDR1 MNHNY and CDR2 SVGAGI (reference sequence). V was clipped by 4 bases and J by 6 bases; unmatched bases: 5. The CDR3 has 14 amino acids. CDR3 sequence: CASSFPDRGPEAFF. The CDR3 bases are TGTGCCAGCAGTTTCCCCGACAGGGGGCCTGAAGCTTTCTTT.

The V call is TRBV5-1, the J call TRBJ2-3; 11 bases line up with TRBD2. Germline V CDR1 and CDR2: SGHRS, YFSETQ. The J segment lost 0 bases and the V segment lost 2 bases, leaving 14 bases of the junction unmatched. The CDR3 extends over 20 amino acids. CDR3 nucleotide sequence: TGCGCCAGCAGCTTTTCGGGACTAGCGGCCAACCCTGCTAGCACAGATACGCAGTATTTT. Protein sequence: CASSFSGLAANPASTDTQYF.

The genes are TRBV3-1 (or the pseudogene TRBV3-2) and TRBJ2-2, with 8 bases matching TRBD1. The trim removed 4 bases at V and 3 bases at J, leaving 4 bases unmatched. Germline V gene lookup returns CDR1 LGHDT and CDR2 YNNKEL (reference sequence). This CDR3 contains 15 residues. The CDR3 DNA sequence: TGTGCCAGCAGCCGGTTGGGACAGGACACCGGGGAGCTGTTTTTT. Translated: CASSRLGQDTGELFF.

This sequence joins TRBV7-9 and TRBJ1-2; 9 bases are shared with TRBD1. V trimming: 5 bases; J trimming: 1 base; junction bases outside the gene matches: 5. Germline-derived CDR1 and CDR2 are SEHNR and FQNEAQ (reference sequence). CDR3 length: 15 amino acids. CDR3 amino acids: CASSIRDRVNYGYTF. The CDR3 DNA reads as TGTGCCAGCAGCATCCGGGACAGGGTTAACTATGGCTACACCTTC.

The CDR3 DNA sequence: TGTGCCTGGAGGGGACAGGCTACTTCACCCCTCCACTTT. This encodes CAWRGQATSPLHF. This chain uses TRBV30 with TRBJ1-6; TRBD1 aligns across 8 bases. The germline gives CDR1 GTSNPN, CDR2 SVGIG (reference sequence). V was pared by 3 bases and J by 9 bases, with 4 bases of the junction left unmatched. CDR3 length: 13 residues.

This sequence joins TRBV7-2 and TRBJ1-3, with 7 nucleotides matching TRBD1. The germline gives CDR1 SGHTA, CDR2 FQGNSA. The CDR3 extends over 16 amino acids. Trimming at V came to 3 bases and at J to 0 bases, leaving 5 bases not matched to a gene. CDR3 nucleotides: TGTGCCAGCAGCTTCGACAGGGCCCGCTCTGGAAACACCATATATTTT. It yields the protein CASSFDRARSGNTIYF.

The chain joins TRBV9 to TRBJ2-1, with 7 bases identical to TRBD2. Germline V gives CDR1 SGDLS, CDR2 YYNGEE. The V segment lost 0 bases and the J segment 8 bases; nucleotides outside the gene matches: 8. The CDR3 length is 15 residues. This chain's CDR3 is CASSVDGTTIYEQFF. The CDR3 DNA reads as TGTGCCAGCAGCGTAGACGGGACTACAATTTATGAGCAGTTCTTC.

This chain links TRBV12-3 or TRBV12-4 with TRBJ2-1; D unresolved. This CDR3 has 12 amino acids. The ends were cut back, 5 bases at V and 9 bases at J, with 11 bases in the middle. The CDR3 DNA is TGTGCCAGCAGTGACAATAAACGTGAGCAGTTCTTC. Translation: CASSDNKREQFF.

The rearrangement joins TRBV2 to TRBJ2-2; tentative D call: TRBD1 (5 bases). Trimming removed 1 base from V and 6 bases from J, with 12 bases in between. Per the germline V gene, CDR1 is SNHLY and CDR2 is FYNNEI. The CDR3 contains 15 residues. The DNA of the CDR3 is TGTGCCAGCAGTGAAGAGGCAGGGTGGGCCGGGGAGCTGTTTTTT. Its protein is CASSEEAGWAGELFF.

The J gene is TRBJ2-1, the V gene TRBV29-1; 9 bases are shared with TRBD2. The length of the CDR3 is 13 residues. Trimming took 7 bases from V and 5 from J; bases not matched to a gene: 6. The germline CDR1 and CDR2 sequences are SQVTM and ANQGSEA. CDR3 sequence (DNA): TGCAGCGGAAGGGCGGGAGGGGACAATGAGCAGTTCTTC. Amino acid sequence: CSGRAGGDNEQFF.

The V gene is TRBV6-5, the J gene TRBJ2-4; 7 bases agree with TRBD2. The CDR3 loop spans 11 amino acids. Germline V gives CDR1 MNHEY, CDR2 SVGAGI. Losses at the gene ends were 8 bases for V and 6 bases for J; bases not matched to a gene: 1. The CDR3 protein is CASGRGNIQYF. In DNA, the CDR3 is TGTGCCAGCGGGAGGGGAAACATTCAGTACTTC.

V and J are TRBV3-1 (or the pseudogene TRBV3-2) and TRBJ2-3, with D possibly TRBD1 on 6 matching bases. This CDR3 has 13 amino acids. Trimming took off 4 bases at V and 6 bases at J, with 11 bases between the two ends. Germline V gene sequence: CDR1 LGHDT, CDR2 YNNKEL (reference sequence). The CDR3 loop reads CASSPRQADTQYF. CDR3 bases: TGTGCCAGCAGCCCTAGACAGGCCGATACGCAGTATTTT.

V gene TRBV5-1 combines with J gene TRBJ2-1, with 7 bases lining up with TRBD1. This CDR3 spans 21 amino acids. V dropped 3 bases and J dropped 2; count of bases not matched to a gene: 23. Germline V gene data show CDR1 as SGHRS and CDR2 as YFSETQ. CDR3 coding DNA: TGCGCCAGCAGCTCGGCTACCGGGACAGTGTTCGGAGCGGCACCCTACAATGAGCAGTTCTTC. It yields the protein CASSSATGTVFGAAPYNEQFF.

This clone was found once. The chain has TRBV5-1 and TRBJ2-1, with 10 nucleotides matching TRBD2. Germline CDR1 and CDR2: SGHRS and YFSETQ. The J segment lost 6 bases and the V segment lost 3 bases, leaving 15 bases of the junction unmatched. The CDR3 has 18 amino acids. The CDR3, as DNA: TGCGCCAGCAGCTCAATGGCGGCTAGCGGGAGAGGTGGCAATGAGCAGTTCTTC. Its protein product is CASSSMAASGRGGNEQFF.

This clone has just a few counts. The gene calls are TRBV29-1 and TRBJ2-1; 14 positions match TRBD2. The J segment lost 7 bases and the V segment lost 7 bases, leaving 15 bases of the junction unmatched. Germline CDR1 reads SQVTM; CDR2 reads ANQGSEA. The CDR3 sequence is 17 residues long. The CDR3 loop reads CSAKGLAGGARGNEQFF. In DNA, the CDR3 is TGCAGCGCTAAAGGACTAGCGGGAGGTGCCCGGGGGAATGAGCAGTTCTTC.

This sequence joins TRBV27 and TRBJ2-1; 7 nucleotides line up with TRBD2. This CDR3 has 15 amino acids. CDR1 MNHEY and CDR2 SMNVEV come from the germline V gene (reference sequence). Trimming removed 3 bases from V and 4 bases from J; junction bases left unmatched: 6. The CDR3 loop is CASSFGASGYNEQFF. DNA of the CDR3: TGTGCCAGCAGTTTCGGGGCTAGCGGATACAATGAGCAGTTCTTC.

This clone has just one count. This chain links TRBV3-1 (or the pseudogene TRBV3-2) with TRBJ2-5; 8 bases line up with TRBD1. This CDR3 has 16 amino acids. Germline V gene data show CDR1 as LGHDT and CDR2 as YNNKEL (reference sequence). Losses at the gene ends were 3 bases for V and 4 bases for J; bases not matched to a gene: 10. This CDR3 is CASSQKDRVVRETQYF. CDR3 DNA: TGTGCCAGCAGCCAGAAGGACAGGGTGGTGAGAGAGACCCAGTACTTC.

The rearrangement joins TRBV11-2 to TRBJ2-2, with D possibly matching TRBD2 (5 bases). The V gene lost 6 bases and the J gene lost 4 bases, with 18 bases spanning the gap. The CDR3 runs 16 residues. Germline V gene sequence: CDR1 SGHAT, CDR2 FQNNGV. This CDR3 is CASSTTGKKGTGELFF. In DNA form, the CDR3 reads TGTGCCAGCAGTACCACCGGGAAAAAGGGCACCGGGGAGCTGTTTTTT.